Given below is one TCR beta chain in context. Its antigen has not been determined. No base-level quality is on record; no much larger clone is a single base apart. Genomic DNA was extracted from sorted cells for sequencing of the TCRbeta CDR3 region. The immunoSEQ Assay was used to sequence the TCRbeta CDR3 regions. TCRdb's version of the immuneACCESS table is confined to in-frame rearrangements and falls short of the full clone set. An unresolved V gene accounts for under half of the shortfall where checked; the remainder is of unknown origin. The sample table records about 61,000 clones; 80% to 85% of these occur just once. The top ten clones comprise less than 3.5% of the sample. The cysteine opens and the phenylalanine closes a CDR3 of 18 amino acids. Just the 54-base CDR3 DNA is kept, in frame starting at base 1. Trimming removed 5 bases from V and 0 bases from J; the gene matches leave 8 bases unexplained. According to the germline V gene (reference sequence), CDR1 reads SGHNT and CDR2 reads YYREEE.

The trial excluded patients who had a history of autoimmune disease or were on systemic immunosuppression. Peripheral blood for TCR sequencing was drawn from every dose cohort at baseline, at cycle 4 day 1 and at cycle 7 day 1. The samples were taken from a phase I, first-in-human, multicenter, open-label dose-escalation trial of ivuxolimab. The trial enrolled adults with locally advanced or metastatic head and neck squamous cell, hepatocellular, melanoma or renal cell carcinoma. CD4+ and CD8+ T cells were sorted separately from peripheral blood before TCR sequencing. This entry is derived from a study of OX40 agonist ivuxolimab in advanced cancers. In terms of the full investigation: Ivuxolimab was a fully human IgG2 agonistic monoclonal antibody targeting the costimulatory receptor OX40 (CD134). Prior anti-PD-1, anti-PD-L1 or anti-CTLA-4 therapy was permitted, and 30% to 50% of dose-escalation patients had received checkpoint inhibitors. Peripheral TCRbeta sequencing aimed to test whether ivuxolimab altered TCR sequence diversity and caused clonal T-cell expansion. Partial responses were achieved by three dose-escalation patients, of whom one had hepatocellular carcinoma and two had cutaneous melanoma. A male proportion of 82.7% and a mean age of 60 years, ranging from about 20 to 80, were recorded for the dose-escalation cohort. Intravenous ivuxolimab was administered to patients every 2 weeks at six dose levels: 0.01, 0.1, 0.3, 1.5, 3 and 10 mg/kg. Of the roughly 54 patients in dose escalation, about 20 had hepatocellular carcinoma, roughly 15 had melanoma, 9 had renal cell carcinoma and 9 had head and neck cancer. The monotherapy dose-escalation portion (N ≈ 50 patients) of the phase I ivuxolimab trial is reported in the paper.

The study at large found these results: After ivuxolimab, CD8+ T cells had more expanded clones than CD4+ T cells on average. At doses of 0.1 to 3.0 mg/kg, clonal expansion of both CD4+ and CD8+ blood T cells was observed from baseline to week 6. In the 0.1-3.0 mg/kg groups, partial responders had among the lowest normalized peripheral clonal expansion, particularly in CD8+ T cells. Low levels of normalized T-cell clonal expansion were also seen in some patients who did not respond. Antigen specificity was not determined for the clonally expanded peripheral T cells.

The receptor comes from an adult with an advanced solid tumor such as melanoma, head and neck, liver or kidney cancer. This chain is built from TRBV5-4 and TRBJ2-6; TRBD1 agrees with 10 junctional bases. The sequencing here drew on CD4+ or CD8+ T cells sorted from blood, taken in a trial of the OX40 agonist ivuxolimab. The nucleotides read TGTGCCAGCAGTATCGGGCGGACAGGGGGCTCTGGGGCCAACGTCCTGACTTTC. Translated, it gives CASSIGRTGGSGANVLTF.